This TCR beta chain appears in the sequencing data of a study of OX40 agonist ivuxolimab in advanced cancers. The overall study: Patients received the agonistic anti-OX40 (CD134) antibody ivuxolimab. One patient with hepatocellular carcinoma and two with cutaneous melanoma, three in all, had partial responses. Findings of the study overall: In the 0.1 to 3.0 mg/kg range, CD4+ and CD8+ blood T cells had expanded clonally by week 6.

With regard to this clone: Its antigen is currently unknown.

The study sampled blood at baseline, cycle 4 day 1, and cycle 7 day 1. Between the trimmed V and J ends, which lost 3 bases and 6 bases, there was a span of 9 bases. This CDR3 region has 13 residues. Germline V CDR1 and CDR2: MNHNS, SASEGT. Method: immunoSEQ multiplex PCR; TCRdb's copy keeps in-frame clones and lacks some. The table includes some 33,000 clones, about 88% detected once. The sequence was collected from an adult with an advanced solid tumor such as melanoma, head and neck, liver or kidney cancer. The rearrangement uses TRBV6-1 and TRBJ1-5; D might be TRBD1 (5 bases). Sequenced material: CD4+ or CD8+ T cells sorted from blood, taken in a trial of the OX40 agonist ivuxolimab. CDR3 sequence reads: CASSEDGAQPQHF. CDR3 coding DNA: TGTGCCAGCAGTGAGGACGGGGCTCAGCCCCAGCATTTT.